The sequence of this TCR beta chain was determined in a study of beta chain features in type 1 diabetes (dated by TCRdb to the late 2010s). In terms of the full investigation: Mean age, gender distribution, total cell number and subset yield did not differ between patients and healthy donors. Across all samples, around 100 million sorted cells were examined, and cell number per subset correlated strongly with RNA yield. Regulatory and stem cell-like memory subsets were isolated from only 8 patients and roughly eight healthy donors, whereas naive and central memory subsets came from all 30 or so donors. The study compared TCRB repertoires of sorted circulating CD4+ T cell subsets between recently diagnosed type 1 diabetes patients and matched healthy donors.

The entire isolated RNA was reverse transcribed using the High Capacity cDNA Reverse Transcription Kit, and thus expressed TCRB transcripts were sequenced. Naive, central memory and regulatory T cell samples underwent deep immunoSEQ sequencing, averaging around 3.9 million total reads per sample. Sorted cells were lysed in RLT buffer and RNA was extracted with DNase-treated RNeasy Micro or Mini kits, depending on cell number. To prevent cross-contamination, each cell subset was processed individually, whereas patient and healthy donor samples were processed jointly. The immunoSEQ multiplex PCR was used to amplify TCRB sequences from cDNA, yielding 87-bp fragments that span the CDR3 region. Sequencing of the amplicons was performed on the Illumina HiSeq platform. Regarding the original processing steps: PCR bias was computationally corrected using synthetic template baselines, reads within Hamming distance 2 were collapsed, and singletons that could not be merged were discarded. Reads were aligned to IMGT to assign V, D and J genes, CDR3 length, and insertions or deletions at six rearrangement sites. Clonotype counts were normalized to sorted cell number within each subset before computing true diversity and Gini coefficients with the tcR R package. The overlap coefficient, calculated on TCRB nucleotide sequences, was used to quantify repertoire sharing. Out-of-frame TCRB sequences from naive cells were analyzed to stand in for the pre-selection repertoire. The clones in this table, taken by TCRdb from immuneACCESS, are in-frame only. Not every clone is retained; where verified, under half of the shortfall comes from an unresolved V gene, and the cause of the rest is unknown. The V and J calls and clone size come from that table; D and trimming were worked out from the DNA. The sample table shows roughly 450,000 clones, and about 14% are seen once. 0.035% to 0.045% of the sample is held by the ten biggest clonotypes.

General findings and caveats noted by the study authors: Because cDNA was sequenced instead of genomic DNA, activated cells with high expression could be over-represented, although the groups did not differ in activation or CD3 levels. Because the HLA sub-analyses included only small numbers of individuals, any influence of HLA type on TCRB rearrangement was left unresolved. Patients with type 1 diabetes made fewer insertions and deleted more nucleotides at VDJ recombination sites, implying thymic rearrangement abnormalities. Naive, central memory and regulatory TCRB repertoires appeared to be more similar among patients than among healthy donors. Type 1 diabetes patients showed a moderate but significant shortening of TCRB CDR3 length in all four CD4+ subsets. Shorter templates might be favored by PCR, yet because patient and control samples were amplified and corrected together, any such skew would affect both groups equally.

Per the germline V gene, SQVTM is the CDR1 and ANQGSEA is the CDR2. The V and J ends are trimmed by 6 bases and 3 bases, leaving 16 bases between them. The CDR3 goes from the cysteine to the phenylalanine over 14 residues. Only the CDR3 DNA stays, 42 bases, in frame from base 1. From each donor, a single peripheral blood sample of about 120 mL on average was drawn into heparinised tubes. Using a panel that included CD45RO, CCR7, CD25, CD127, CD95 and CD27, naive, central memory, regulatory and stem cell-like memory CD4+ T cells were sorted on a BD FACSAria II. All sorted populations exceeded 95% purity. PBMCs were isolated right away by Lymphoprep density gradient centrifugation and were stained directly, without culture. So that batch effects would be minimized, each experiment stained and sorted samples in pairs, pairing one healthy donor with one patient. A note on this clone: Its antigen is not yet known. The input lacks base qualities; no much larger clone sits a single base away.

The chain is encoded by TRBV29-1 joined to TRBJ2-3; the D gene identity is not certain. The receptor was isolated from a man aged 25 to 45 in good health. Sequencing was done on a sample of naive CD4+ T cells from blood. This sample's cell subset or site label indicates: true naive CD4+ T cells. The DNA sequence follows: TGCAGCGTCTCCCGAAGGGTCCCAACAGATACGCAGTATTTT. This encodes CSVSRRVPTDTQYF.